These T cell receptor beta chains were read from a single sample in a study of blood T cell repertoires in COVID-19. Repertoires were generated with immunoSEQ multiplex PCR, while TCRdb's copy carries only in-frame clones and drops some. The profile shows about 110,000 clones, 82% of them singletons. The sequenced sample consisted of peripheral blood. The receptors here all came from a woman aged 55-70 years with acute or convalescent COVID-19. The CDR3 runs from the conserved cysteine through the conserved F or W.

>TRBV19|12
CASSIDQDTQYF
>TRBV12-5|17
CASGLVLLRDRNYGYTF
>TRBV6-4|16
CASSPGPLTRGTEAFF
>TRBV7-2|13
CASSPMADSPLHF
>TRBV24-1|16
CATAGLAGAGEDTQYF
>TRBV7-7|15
CASSAAGGLADTQYF
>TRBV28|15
CASTSWGEGTQPQHF
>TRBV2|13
CASSRQEEQPQHF
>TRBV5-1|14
CASSVGVANTEAFF
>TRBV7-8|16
CASSSGTSGPYNEQFF
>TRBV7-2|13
CASSSGPGNTIYF
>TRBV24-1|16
CATSDPGQGQQSTQFF
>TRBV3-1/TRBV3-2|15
CASSFQTTVWYGYTF
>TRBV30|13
CAWSVGVLDTIYF
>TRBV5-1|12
CASSEQGNEQYF
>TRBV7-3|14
CASSVSGTYNEQFF
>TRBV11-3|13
CASSLAFGTEAFF
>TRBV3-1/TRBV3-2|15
CASSQRDRGAGELFF
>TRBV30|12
CAWSSLRGKLFF
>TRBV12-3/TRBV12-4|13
CASRRGQQETQYF
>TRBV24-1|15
CATSDHRQGQETQYF
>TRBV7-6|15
CASSRRTDGYYEQYF
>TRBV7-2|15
CASSLLGGVNSPLHF
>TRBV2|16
CASSTGWGQGDYGYTF
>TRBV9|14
CASSASGGAGEQYF
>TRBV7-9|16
CASSPPSGQGGNTIYF
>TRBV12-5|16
CASGSLRTGGVTEAFF
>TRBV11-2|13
CASTWTGVAEAFF
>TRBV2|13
CASSGFGGSEQYF
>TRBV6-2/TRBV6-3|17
CASSPQTRLSGNSPLHF
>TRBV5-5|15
CASNPRDSGFYGYTF
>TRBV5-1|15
CASSPQAHSGNTIYF
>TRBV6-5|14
CATHGRGWGTEAFF